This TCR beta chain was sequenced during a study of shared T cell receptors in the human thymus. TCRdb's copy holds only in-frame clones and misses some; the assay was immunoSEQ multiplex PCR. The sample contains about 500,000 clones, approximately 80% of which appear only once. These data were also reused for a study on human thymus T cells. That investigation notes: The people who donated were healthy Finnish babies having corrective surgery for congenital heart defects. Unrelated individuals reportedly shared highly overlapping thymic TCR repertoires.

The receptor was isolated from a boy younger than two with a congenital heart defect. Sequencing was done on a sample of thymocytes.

The CDR3 loop is CAGDRGSTEAFF. The CDR3 nucleotides read TGTGCCGGAGACAGGGGTAGTACTGAAGCTTTCTTT. This chain links TRBV30 with TRBJ1-1; TRBD1 agrees at 8 bases. The CDR3 is 12 amino acids. Per the germline V gene, CDR1 is GTSNPN and CDR2 is SVGIG (reference sequence). The junction had 7 bases not matched to a gene; V was cut back by 8 bases and J by 5 bases.